This T cell receptor (beta chain) was identified in a study of chemoradiotherapy in HPV16-positive cancers. Profiled with immunoSEQ multiplex PCR; TCRdb holds only in-frame clones, not every one. Among over 7,000 clones listed, 80% were seen once. The V gene lost 3 bases and the J gene lost 4 bases, with 9 bases spanning the gap. The CDR3 loop spans 13 amino acids. Germline V gene data show CDR1 as SGDLS and CDR2 as YYNGEE. The sample was taken from a patient who underwent chemoradiotherapy. The rearrangement uses TRBV9 and TRBJ2-3; tentative D call: TRBD2 (5 bases). The sequence was obtained from a human donor with HPV-associated anogenital cancer. CDR3 nucleotide sequence: TGTGCCAGCAGCGCCGCTAGCTCAGATACGCAGTATTTT. Residues: CASSAASSDTQYF.